This T cell receptor (beta chain) was profiled in a study of cytomegalovirus exposure and HLA in healthy donors. The repertoire was sequenced with immunoSEQ multiplex PCR; TCRdb's copy has only in-frame clones and lacks some. The table includes 250,000 to 350,000 clones, about nine tenths detected once. As regards this clone: Its matching antigen is unknown.

This CDR3 has 16 amino acids. J lost 0 bases, V lost 6 bases, and 8 bases had no gene match. The germline V gene has CDR1 MDHEN and CDR2 SYDVKM. Regarding the study as a whole: A classifier reportedly called cytomegalovirus status with high sensitivity and specificity.

The sequence derives from a woman aged 18-29 years in good health and CMV-seronegative. This rearrangement joins TRBV28 to TRBJ1-2; 9 positions agree with TRBD1. Source material: PBMCs. The CDR3 reads CASSLGTGTSNYGYTF. The CDR3 DNA follows: TGTGCCAGCAGCCTAGGGACAGGGACTTCTAACTATGGCTACACCTTC.